This T cell receptor (beta chain) originates from a study of CD8+ T cells in alopecia areata. Study context: Administration of oral tofacitinib to treated patients was at 5 to 10 mg twice daily.

Treatment in this sample: oral pan-JAK inhibitor, 5-10 mg twice daily. Germline lookup yields CDR1 SQVTM and CDR2 ANQGSEA. The germline V and J ends were trimmed by 0 bases and 0 bases, with 3 bases remaining between them. The length of the CDR3 is 12 residues. In each case, RNA was isolated and then reverse transcribed into cDNA as the sequencing template. Clones were read by immunoSEQ multiplex PCR, and TCRdb kept only the in-frame ones, dropping some. The sample lists a few hundred thousand clones, less than 75% occurring once. A few counts support this clone. No antigen is known for it. General study points: The link between baseline CD8+ expansion and response remains uncertain with one nonresponder.

Sequencing was performed on CD4+ T cells sorted from blood, taken at week 4, from a patient treated with tofacitinib. The clonotype was recovered from a human donor with alopecia areata. The V call is TRBV29-1, the J call TRBJ2-7; D unresolved. CDR3 region: CSVEEGSYEQYF. As DNA, the CDR3 is TGCAGCGTTGAAGAAGGCTCCTACGAGCAGTACTTC.